One and the same sample provided the 30 T cell receptor beta chains below, sequenced in a study of blood T cell repertoires in COVID-19. The repertoire was sequenced with immunoSEQ multiplex PCR; TCRdb's copy has only in-frame clones and lacks some. The repertoire consists of 110,000 to 150,000 clones, with about nine tenths occurring once and the leading ten covering roughly 4%. Sequencing was carried out using PBMCs or T cells enriched from blood (not recorded which). The receptor set was obtained from a man aged 50 to 59 who had recovered from COVID-19.

The V and J genes are TRBV24-1 and TRBJ1-5; 9 nucleotides agree with TRBD1. CDR1 and CDR2 from the germline V gene are KGHDR and SFDVKD. V gave up 5 bases and J gave up 7 bases; unmatched junction bases: 5. The CDR3 contains 14 residues. The CDR3: CATSAGQGNQPQHF. In DNA form, the CDR3 reads TGTGCCACCAGTGCGGGACAGGGTAACCAGCCCCAGCATTTT.

CDR3 residues: CASNFGGQGASYEQYF. The CDR3 coding sequence is TGTGCCAGCAACTTTGGGGGACAGGGGGCTTCCTACGAGCAGTACTTC. The J gene is TRBJ2-7, the V gene TRBV5-4, with 12 bases identical to TRBD1. The CDR3 length is 16 residues. Germline V lookup: CDR1 SGHNT, CDR2 YYREEE (reference sequence). V trimming: 6 bases; J trimming: 1 base; junction bases outside the gene matches: 8.

The rearrangement joins TRBV18 to TRBJ2-2, with D possibly matching TRBD2 (6 bases). With 3 bases removed from V and 3 bases from J, the gap between germline ends came to 11 bases. The CDR3 spans 15 residues. Germline V gene lookup returns CDR1 KGHSH and CDR2 LQKENI. As DNA, the CDR3 is TGTGCCAGCTCACCCACGGCGGGGCACACCGGGGAGCTGTTTTTT. It is translated as CASSPTAGHTGELFF.

The rearrangement uses TRBV10-3 and TRBJ2-7, with a possible D match to TRBD1 (6 bases). The germline gives CDR1 ENHRY, CDR2 SYGVKD. There are 14 residues in the CDR3. V was trimmed by 6 bases and J by 1 base, leaving 13 bases between them. The CDR3 DNA reads as TGTGCCATCAGCCCCCGGGACACATCCTACGAGCAGTACTTC. Its protein product is CAISPRDTSYEQYF.

The V gene is TRBV19, the J gene TRBJ2-1; D may be TRBD1 (6 bases). The V end lost 5 bases, the J end lost 7 bases, and 18 bases lay between the germline ends. The CDR3 length is 15 residues. Germline CDR1 is LNHDA and CDR2 is SQIVND (reference sequence). CDR3 DNA: TGTGCCAGTAGTCCGACGGGACAAACCAAGAATGAGCAGTTCTTC. Its translation is CASSPTGQTKNEQFF.

The CDR3 nucleotides read TGTGCCAGCAGATACACGGGACAGTCTAATGAAAAACTGTTTTTT. It encodes CASRYTGQSNEKLFF. The chain uses TRBV2 and TRBJ1-4, with 7 nucleotides matching TRBD1. Germline CDR1 SNHLY, CDR2 FYNNEI. Losses at the gene ends were 6 bases for V and 3 bases for J; bases not matched to a gene: 7. This CDR3 spans 15 amino acids.

This CDR3 is CASSYEFATNEKLFF. The CDR3 region has the DNA TGTGCCAGCAGTTACGAGTTTGCAACTAATGAAAAACTGTTTTTT. The chain is built from TRBV6-5 and TRBJ1-4; D not certain. The CDR3 extends over 15 amino acids. The germline V and J ends were trimmed by 2 bases and 0 bases, with 7 bases remaining between them. The germline CDR1 and CDR2 sequences are MNHEY and SVGAGI.

This clone is a singleton in its sample. The V gene is TRBV18, the J gene TRBJ2-5; D call uncertain. Germline assignment: CDR1 KGHSH and CDR2 LQKENI. The V end lost 2 bases, the J end lost 2 bases, and 12 bases lay between the germline ends. The CDR3 runs 15 residues. In DNA form, the CDR3 reads TGTGCCAGCTCACCAGGTGTCGGGTTACAAGAGACCCAGTACTTC. Its translation: CASSPGVGLQETQYF.

The rearrangement links TRBV7-2 to TRBJ1-2, with 8 positions matching TRBD1. The trim removed 6 bases at V and 6 bases at J, leaving 3 bases unmatched. CDR3 length equals 12 residues. CDR1 is SGHTA, CDR2 FQGNSA, per germline. In nucleotides, the CDR3 is TGTGCCAGCAGGTTGACAGGGGATGGCTACACCTTC. Its protein is CASRLTGDGYTF.

V gene TRBV28 combines with J gene TRBJ1-2; D gene ambiguous. This CDR3 comprises 15 residues. CDR1 and CDR2 (germline): MDHEN, SYDVKM. V was shortened by 2 bases and J by 0 bases, with 10 bases between the two germline ends. CDR3 sequence reads: CASSLGSFTNYGYTF. CDR3 coding DNA: TGTGCCAGCAGTTTAGGCAGTTTTACTAACTATGGCTACACCTTC.

The chain employs TRBV28 and TRBJ1-3, with TRBD1 identical over 9 bases. This CDR3 has 14 residues. Germline V gene lookup returns CDR1 MDHEN and CDR2 SYDVKM. V lost 8 bases to trimming and J lost 6 bases; unmatched junction nucleotides: 8. The CDR3 loop is CASHTGGKKNTIYF. CDR3 nucleotides: TGTGCCAGCCACACAGGGGGCAAGAAAAACACCATATATTTT.

V usage is TRBV11-2 and J usage is TRBJ2-7; D is ambiguous. Trimming removed 0 bases from V and 4 bases from J, with 10 bases in between. Germline CDR1 is SGHAT and CDR2 is FQNNGV. This CDR3 has 14 amino acids. The CDR3 sequence is CASSLDHYTYEQYF. CDR3 DNA sequence: TGTGCCAGCAGCTTAGACCACTATACTTACGAGCAGTACTTC.

CDR3: CASSPPSGTGGFNEQFF. The CDR3 nucleotides read TGTGCCAGCTCACCGCCAAGCGGGACAGGGGGCTTCAATGAGCAGTTCTTC. The chain employs TRBV18 and TRBJ2-1; 12 bases line up with TRBD1. The length of the CDR3 is 17 residues. Germline CDR1 reads KGHSH; CDR2 reads LQKENI. Losses at the gene ends were 3 bases for V and 6 bases for J; bases not matched to a gene: 9.

The gene calls are TRBV7-8 and TRBJ2-3, with 14 bases matching TRBD2. The CDR3 is made up of 18 amino acids. From germline, CDR1 is SGHVS and CDR2 FQNEAQ. With 4 bases clipped from V and 3 bases from J, the junction kept 9 bases outside the gene matches. CDR3 coding DNA: TGTGCCAGCAGCTCCTTTTTTCGACTAGCGGGGGGGACAGATACGCAGTATTTT. The encoded protein is CASSSFFRLAGGTDTQYF.

The genes are TRBV30 and TRBJ1-5, with 7 bases lining up with TRBD1. The CDR3 has 14 residues. V lost 3 bases and J lost 3; bases outside the gene matches: 5. Looked up from germline, CDR1 is GTSNPN and CDR2 is SVGIG (reference sequence). The CDR3 sequence is CAWRRGGFNQPQHF. CDR3 nucleotide sequence: TGTGCCTGGAGGCGAGGGGGCTTCAATCAGCCCCAGCATTTT.

V gene TRBV5-1 combines with J gene TRBJ1-2; TRBD1 might be the D (6 bases). CDR3 length: 14 residues. V was cut by 4 bases and J by 4 bases, with 14 bases left in between. Germline values: CDR1 SGHRS, CDR2 YFSETQ. The CDR3 nucleotides are TGCGCCAGCAGCACGGGACAACTCTTCTATGGCTACACCTTC. This translates into CASSTGQLFYGYTF.

The chain has TRBV12-3 or TRBV12-4 and TRBJ1-1; tentative D call: TRBD1 (6 bases). This CDR3 region has 13 residues. V was clipped by 3 bases and J by 3 bases, with 8 bases between them. CDR3 nucleotides: TGTGCCAGCAGTTTGAACAGGGACACTGAAGCTTTCTTT. This codes for CASSLNRDTEAFF.

The V call is TRBV7-3, the J call TRBJ2-5; no clear D gene. V lost 5 bases and J 5 bases, leaving 12 bases between the germline ends. CDR3 length equals 13 residues. Germline CDR1 reads SGHTA; CDR2 reads FQGTGA. CDR3 sequence: CASSRNFGETQYF. CDR3 nucleotides: TGTGCCAGCAGCCGAAACTTCGGGGAGACCCAGTACTTC.

The chain carries TRBV5-4 and TRBJ2-1; D is possibly TRBD2 (6 bases). Germline-derived CDR1 and CDR2 are SGHNT and YYREEE (reference sequence). The V end lost 4 bases, the J end lost 6 bases, and 23 bases lay between the germline ends. The CDR3 extends over 17 amino acids. Here the CDR3 DNA reads TGTGCCAGCAGCCTTGGGACTCAAAGCCGCTCGGTCAATGAGCAGTTCTTC. Residues: CASSLGTQSRSVNEQFF.

This chain connects TRBV5-4 to TRBJ2-5; a possible D gene is TRBD1 (6 bases). Germline V gene lookup returns CDR1 SGHNT and CDR2 YYREEE (reference sequence). The CDR3 is made up of 14 amino acids. V lost 4 bases to trimming and J lost 5 bases, with 15 bases between them. The CDR3 is CASSPYQGRETQYF. The CDR3, as DNA: TGTGCCAGCAGCCCTTATCAGGGGCGGGAGACCCAGTACTTC.

V is TRBV5-4 and J is TRBJ1-3; D is undetermined. V was trimmed by 2 bases and J by 0 bases, leaving 6 bases between them. The CDR3 is 14 amino acids. Germline V gives CDR1 SGHNT, CDR2 YYREEE (reference sequence). CDR3 loop: CASSFFSSGNTIYF. In DNA form, the CDR3 reads TGTGCCAGCAGCTTTTTCAGCTCTGGAAACACCATATATTTT.

The chain recombines TRBV5-1 with TRBJ1-2; 7 nucleotides match TRBD1. This CDR3 has 13 amino acids. Germline CDR1 SGHRS, CDR2 YFSETQ. V was clipped by 3 bases and J by 6 bases; unmatched bases: 5. The CDR3 loop is CASSSATGDGYTF. CDR3 nucleotides: TGCGCCAGCAGCTCCGCCACAGGGGATGGCTACACCTTC.

V and J are TRBV5-8 and TRBJ1-1, with D tentatively TRBD1 (6 bases). CDR3 size: 16 residues. With 0 bases removed from V and 3 bases from J, the gap between germline ends came to 15 bases. The germline V gene encodes CDR1 SGHTS and CDR2 YDEGEE. In DNA, the CDR3 is TGTGCCAGCAGCTTGGTTTCCGAGACAGGTTACACTGAAGCTTTCTTT. This translates into CASSLVSETGYTEAFF.

The chain recombines TRBV6-6 with TRBJ2-5, with a tentative D call TRBD1 (6 bases). Germline lookup yields CDR1 MNHNY and CDR2 SVGAGI (reference sequence). Trimming took 5 bases from V and 4 from J, leaving 14 bases between them. The CDR3 sequence is 14 residues long. CDR3 sequence: CASSRQGTVETQYF. The CDR3 DNA reads as TGTGCCAGCAGTCGGCAGGGGACGGTAGAGACCCAGTACTTC.

This chain links TRBV15 with TRBJ1-1; 8 nucleotides align to TRBD1. V lost 3 bases and J lost 1; bases outside the gene matches: 4. The CDR3 is 15 residues long. CDR1 LNHNV and CDR2 YYDKDF come from the germline V gene (reference sequence). The CDR3 loop reads CATSRRGTGNTEAFF. CDR3 coding DNA: TGTGCCACCAGCAGGCGAGGGACAGGGAACACTGAAGCTTTCTTT.

The chain is built from TRBV11-2 and TRBJ2-1, with a possible D match to TRBD1 (5 bases). This CDR3 is built from 16 residues. Trimming took off 0 bases at V and 2 bases at J, with 11 bases between the two ends. Per the germline V gene, CDR1 is SGHAT and CDR2 is FQNNGV. The CDR3 protein is CASSLEGAGTYNEQFF. Written as DNA, the CDR3 is TGTGCCAGCAGCTTAGAAGGGGCCGGAACCTACAATGAGCAGTTCTTC.

The chain couples TRBV12-2 to TRBJ2-5; the table's D call TRBD1 went unverified against the DNA. TRBV12-2 is noted as a pseudogene. The CDR3 is 16 amino acids. This CDR3 is CASRLYRTGGRETQYF. The CDR3 region has the DNA TGTGCAAGTCGCTTATATAGGACAGGGGGCAGGGAGACCCAGTACTTC.

J is TRBJ2-7 and V is TRBV7-9, with D possibly being TRBD2 (7 bases). This CDR3 is 13 amino acids long. V was trimmed by 5 bases and J by 6 bases, leaving 14 bases between them. Germline CDR1 SEHNR, CDR2 FQNEAQ (reference sequence). This chain's CDR3 is CASSAAGQPEQYV. In DNA form, the CDR3 reads TGTGCCAGCAGCGCAGCGGGACAACCCGAGCAGTACGTC.

V and J are TRBV21-1 and TRBJ2-4; the D call of TRBD1 is as the table states it, not checked on the DNA. TRBV21-1 constitutes a pseudogene. The CDR3 consists of 14 residues. CDR3 in DNA: TGTGCCAGCAGCAAAGGTGGGTCCGGGACAGGGGCAGTATTC. Protein: CASSKGGSGTGAVF.

This clone was counted a few times. V and J are TRBV18 and TRBJ1-3; D remains unclear. CDR3 size: 14 residues. Germline V gene lookup returns CDR1 KGHSH and CDR2 LQKENI. V lost 3 bases, J lost 0 bases, and 6 bases lay in between. The CDR3 sequence: CASSPQASGNTIYF. DNA for the CDR3: TGTGCCAGCTCACCCCAGGCCTCTGGAAACACCATATATTTT.